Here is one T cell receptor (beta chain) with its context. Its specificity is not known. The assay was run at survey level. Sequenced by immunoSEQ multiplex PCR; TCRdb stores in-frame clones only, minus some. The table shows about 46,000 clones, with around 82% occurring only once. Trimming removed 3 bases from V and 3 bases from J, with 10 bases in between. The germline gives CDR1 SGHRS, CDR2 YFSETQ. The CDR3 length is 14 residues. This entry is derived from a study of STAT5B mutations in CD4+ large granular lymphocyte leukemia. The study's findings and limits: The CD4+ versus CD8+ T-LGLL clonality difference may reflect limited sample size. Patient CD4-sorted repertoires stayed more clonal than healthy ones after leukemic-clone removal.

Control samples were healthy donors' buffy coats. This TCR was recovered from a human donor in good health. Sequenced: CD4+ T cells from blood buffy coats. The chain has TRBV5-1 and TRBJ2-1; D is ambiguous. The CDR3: CASSYGELYNEQFF. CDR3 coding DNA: TGCGCCAGCAGCTACGGCGAGCTCTACAATGAGCAGTTCTTC.